This T cell receptor (beta chain) is from a study of CD8 T cells in Susac syndrome. The authors reverse transcribed roughly 0.5 to 1 ug RNA with random hexamers. immunoSEQ multiplex PCR amplified TCR beta CDR3 across 54 Vbeta, 13 Jbeta. TCRdb reprocessed the immunoSEQ multiplex PCR reads via MiXCR and lists one record per CDR3 protein. The sample holds about 150,000 distinct CDR3 sequences; 95% to 96% are singletons and the top ten take roughly 0.16%. Germline V lookup: CDR1 MGHRA, CDR2 YSYEKL. The CDR3 has 15 residues. V was trimmed by 0 bases and J by 0 bases, leaving 9 bases between them. TCR beta sequencing was performed on blood CD8+ and CD4+ T cells.

The genes are TRBV4-1 and TRBJ2-7; possible D gene TRBD1, 6 bases. This receptor was identified in a human donor with multiple sclerosis. Sequencing used CD8+ T cells from PBMCs. CDR3 residues: CASSQENRASYEQYV. For the CDR3, the DNA is TGCGCCAGCAGCCAAGAGAACAGGGCCTCCTACGAGCAGTACGTC.